Here is one T cell receptor beta chain with its context. Alongside a J-beta primer mix, a sample-barcoded 5' primer served in a second PCR lasting 7 to 11 cycles. From the 5' RACE reads, TCRdb called clonotypes with MiXCR, one entry per CDR3 protein. The sample records about 1.5 million distinct CDR3 sequences, 35% to 45% being singletons. The entry originates in a study of blood T cells in healthy people across ages. Trimming left V 5 bases short and J 4 bases short, with 14 bases between. This CDR3 region has 15 residues. Germline V gives CDR1 SGHAT, CDR2 FQNNGV. The sequence was obtained from a woman younger than 30 in good health. This chain uses TRBV11-2 with TRBJ2-2; D not resolved. The specimen was blood. DNA of the CDR3: TGTGCCAGCAGCCCCATGGCTGCAGGCACCGGGGAGCTGTTTTTT. Translation: CASSPMAAGTGELFF.